This entry concerns a single TCR beta chain. The assay was immunoSEQ multiplex PCR, and TCRdb's table has in-frame clones only and misses some. Here the sample spans under 600,000 clones, about 80% being singletons. The sample is drawn from a study of shared clonotypes between healthy human individuals. The CDR3 consists of 14 residues. Germline-derived CDR1 and CDR2 are MGHRA and YSYEKL. V lost 5 bases and J lost 9; bases outside the gene matches: 9. This chain connects TRBV4-1 to TRBJ2-1; 8 bases line up with TRBD1. The sequenced sample consisted of PBMCs. The clonotype originates from a woman aged 40 to 49 in good health. Some clones in this sample may be carry-over from other donors' samples. CDR3 coding DNA: TGCGCCAGCAGCTGGACAGGGAGGTCGAGTGAGCAGTTCTTC. Translation: CASSWTGRSSEQFF.